This TCR beta chain was captured by sequencing in a study of blood T cell repertoires in COVID-19 (dated by TCRdb to the early 2020s). For the study in its entirety: Samples covering the acute and convalescent phases of COVID-19 were provided by collaborators in the United States, Italy and Spain. HLA class I and class II types, where available, came from metadata supplied by the sample provider rather than from assay-based typing. Subjects who had been exposed to COVID-19, were actively infected with it, or had recovered from it provided the deeply sampled blood TCRbeta repertoires that made up the dataset. Samples came from the ongoing ImmuneRACE study (first 160 participants) plus 1,254 subjects from 6 global collaborators. A freely available public database, intended as a resource for researchers studying the immune response to SARS-CoV-2, is where the repertoires were released. Sample metadata almost always included a de-identified subject ID, COVID-19 status, age in years and sex. The material from the prospective study consisted of cDNA or gDNA derived from T cells, B-cell-depleted T cells, or PBMCs.

TCRbeta CDR3 regions were amplified from genomic DNA by means of the immunoSEQ Assay, a bias-controlled multiplex PCR. Per the source publication's procedure: Nucleated cell counts per sample were estimated from amplification of reference gene primers within the assay. To quantify the absolute abundance of each unique TCRbeta CDR3 rearrangement, sequence reads were collapsed and filtered. For each sample, productive Simpson clonality was calculated by taking the square root of Simpson's diversity index across productive rearrangements. Sourced from immuneACCESS, this table was stored by TCRdb with only in-frame sequences that have V and J called. A share of the clones is absent; for the studies checked, an unresolved V gene accounts for under half, and the remainder has no known explanation. Clone size and the V and J calls come from that table; the DNA yielded D and trimming. The sample includes 12,000 or so clones, with 70% to 75% observed a single time. The ten largest clones capture 6% of the sample.

Points on this clone: Its specific antigen is unknown. Base qualities are not recorded, but no much larger clone differs from it by a single base.

At one collaborating source in Seattle, patients were enrolled during active infection and were followed longitudinally through the course of disease. Whole blood was collected in K2EDTA tubes by collaborating institutions according to the institutions' own protocols. For TCRbeta analysis, collaborator samples were shipped as frozen whole blood, as isolated PBMCs, or as DNA extracted from either sample type. General study outcomes and caveats: How much clinical and demographic metadata was included differed by source and by participant, and the metadata was provided uncurated.

V loses 4 bases of germline sequence and J loses 2 bases, and the interval between the two ends is 12 bases. In the germline V gene, CDR1 corresponds to SGDLS and CDR2 to YYNGEE. The CDR3 contains 15 residues, cysteine and phenylalanine counted. Only the CDR3 region is kept as DNA, spanning 45 bases read in frame from base 1. This clonotype was obtained from a man between 60 and 70 years old with COVID-19, enrolled during active disease. The chain is encoded by TRBV9 joined to TRBJ2-2; a tentative D call is TRBD2 (6 bases match). The source material was peripheral blood. The CDR3 amino acid sequence is: CASSWGTVNTGELFF. At the DNA level, the sequence is TGTGCCAGCAGCTGGGGGACTGTTAACACCGGGGAGCTGTTTTTT.